Listed below are T cell receptor beta chains from one sample, sequenced in a study of T cell responses to AZD1222 COVID-19 vaccine. Here immunoSEQ multiplex PCR was the method, and the copy in TCRdb shows in-frame clones only, minus some. The top ten hold roughly 3.8% of the sample, which has 140,000 to 150,000 clones, about nine tenths seen once. Here the sequenced sample was peripheral blood, taken 28 days after the second AZD1222 dose. Every receptor here comes from an adult who received the AZD1222 COVID-19 vaccine. CDR3s include the opening cysteine and the closing phenylalanine or tryptophan. The order of the fields is D gene, J gene, V gene, clone size, CDR3 protein, CDR3 DNA. The D gene is left open where the match is weak. Rows may omit the clone size; those that give it use once, few, many or a size class.

D gene: NA; J gene: TRBJ2-7; V gene: TRBV7-8; clone size: NA; CDR3 protein: CASRGPAYEQYF; CDR3 DNA: TGTGCCAGTAGGGGCCCGGCCTACGAGCAGTACTTC
D gene: NA; J gene: TRBJ1-3; V gene: TRBV15; clone size: once; CDR3 protein: CATSSREQGSGNTIYF; CDR3 DNA: TGTGCCACCAGCAGCCGAGAACAGGGATCTGGAAACACCATATATTTT
D gene: NA; J gene: TRBJ1-2; V gene: TRBV6-2/TRBV6-3; clone size: NA; CDR3 protein: CAITPLRGVEEYGYTF; CDR3 DNA: TGTGCCATCACCCCCCTCCGGGGGGTTGAGGAGTATGGCTACACCTTC
D gene: NA; J gene: TRBJ1-5; V gene: TRBV6-5; clone size: once; CDR3 protein: CASSTGGGNQPQHF; CDR3 DNA: TGTGCCAGCAGTACCGGGGGTGGGAATCAGCCCCAGCATTTT
D gene: NA; J gene: TRBJ1-1; V gene: TRBV5-1; clone size: NA; CDR3 protein: CASSIGIGDEAFF; CDR3 DNA: TGCGCCAGCAGCATCGGGATCGGGGATGAAGCTTTCTTT
D gene: NA; J gene: TRBJ2-1; V gene: TRBV2; clone size: NA; CDR3 protein: CASRLGPYNEQFF; CDR3 DNA: TGTGCCAGCCGACTAGGCCCCTACAATGAGCAGTTCTTC
D gene: NA; J gene: TRBJ1-1; V gene: TRBV6-5; clone size: NA; CDR3 protein: CASRRGFGTEAFF; CDR3 DNA: TGTGCCAGCAGGAGGGGGTTCGGCACTGAAGCTTTCTTT
D gene: NA; J gene: TRBJ1-3; V gene: TRBV3-1/TRBV3-2; clone size: NA; CDR3 protein: CASSQELGLSGNTIYF; CDR3 DNA: TGTGCCAGCAGCCAAGAGCTTGGCCTCTCTGGAAACACCATATATTTT
D gene: NA; J gene: TRBJ2-5; V gene: TRBV11-3; clone size: NA; CDR3 protein: CASSPGLQETQYF; CDR3 DNA: TGTGCCAGCAGTCCGGGACTCCAAGAGACCCAGTACTTC
D gene: NA; J gene: TRBJ1-6; V gene: TRBV2; clone size: NA; CDR3 protein: CASTKGGNSPLHF; CDR3 DNA: TGTGCCAGCACTAAGGGCGGGAACTCACCCCTCCACTTT
D gene: NA; J gene: TRBJ1-1; V gene: TRBV12-5; clone size: NA; CDR3 protein: CASGLTENTEAFF; CDR3 DNA: TGTGCTAGTGGTTTGACCGAGAACACTGAAGCTTTCTTT
D gene: NA; J gene: TRBJ2-7; V gene: TRBV3-1/TRBV3-2; clone size: NA; CDR3 protein: CASSPSGGYEQYF; CDR3 DNA: TGTGCCAGCAGCCCGAGCGGAGGTTACGAGCAGTACTTC
D gene: TRBD1; J gene: TRBJ1-1; V gene: TRBV2; clone size: NA; CDR3 protein: CASINRGLGRTEAFF; CDR3 DNA: TGTGCCAGCATCAACAGGGGGCTCGGACGGACTGAAGCTTTCTTT
D gene: TRBD1; J gene: TRBJ1-5; V gene: TRBV30; clone size: NA; CDR3 protein: CAWSAPGTGGGQPQHF; CDR3 DNA: TGTGCCTGGAGTGCACCAGGGACAGGGGGGGGACAGCCCCAGCATTTT
D gene: NA; J gene: TRBJ2-2; V gene: TRBV5-1; clone size: NA; CDR3 protein: CASSRRVGANTGELFF; CDR3 DNA: TGCGCCAGCAGCCGTCGCGTTGGGGCTAACACCGGGGAGCTGTTTTTT
D gene: NA; J gene: TRBJ1-4; V gene: TRBV5-6; clone size: NA; CDR3 protein: CASSRGSTTNEKLFF; CDR3 DNA: TGTGCCAGCAGCCGGGGCTCCACGACTAATGAAAAACTGTTTTTT
D gene: NA; J gene: TRBJ1-1; V gene: TRBV14; clone size: NA; CDR3 protein: CASSQLETEAFF; CDR3 DNA: TGTGCCAGCAGCCAATTGGAGACTGAAGCTTTCTTT
D gene: TRBD1; J gene: TRBJ1-2; V gene: TRBV18; clone size: NA; CDR3 protein: CASSLLGGQGDGYTF; CDR3 DNA: TGTGCCAGCTCACTACTGGGGGGACAGGGCGATGGCTACACCTTC
D gene: NA; J gene: TRBJ2-5; V gene: TRBV6-2/TRBV6-3; clone size: NA; CDR3 protein: CASSYSSGGAQYF; CDR3 DNA: TGTGCCAGCAGTTACTCGTCCGGAGGGGCCCAGTACTTC
D gene: NA; J gene: TRBJ1-1; V gene: TRBV7-9; clone size: NA; CDR3 protein: CASSLAPEAFF; CDR3 DNA: TGTGCCAGCAGCTTAGCCCCTGAAGCTTTCTTT
D gene: NA; J gene: TRBJ2-3; V gene: TRBV5-1; clone size: NA; CDR3 protein: CASSLEGYTDTQYF; CDR3 DNA: TGCGCCAGCAGCTTGGAAGGTTACACAGATACGCAGTATTTT
D gene: NA; J gene: TRBJ1-2; V gene: TRBV7-2; clone size: NA; CDR3 protein: CASSLNTGDGYTF; CDR3 DNA: TGTGCCAGCAGCTTAAATACAGGTGACGGCTACACCTTC
D gene: TRBD2; J gene: TRBJ2-1; V gene: TRBV15; clone size: NA; CDR3 protein: CATGPSGSSYNEQFF; CDR3 DNA: TGTGCCACCGGGCCTAGCGGGAGCTCCTACAATGAGCAGTTCTTC
D gene: TRBD1; J gene: TRBJ1-2; V gene: TRBV28; clone size: NA; CDR3 protein: CASSFRDRTLPNYGYTF; CDR3 DNA: TGTGCCAGCAGTTTTCGGGACAGGACTCTCCCTAACTATGGCTACACCTTC
D gene: NA; J gene: TRBJ1-4; V gene: TRBV7-7; clone size: NA; CDR3 protein: CAVKFNEKLFF; CDR3 DNA: TGCGCTGTAAAATTTAATGAAAAACTGTTTTTT
D gene: NA; J gene: TRBJ1-4; V gene: TRBV2; clone size: NA; CDR3 protein: CASSEAGVPNEKLFF; CDR3 DNA: TGTGCCAGCAGTGAAGCTGGGGTTCCTAATGAAAAACTGTTTTTT
D gene: NA; J gene: TRBJ1-5; V gene: TRBV18; clone size: NA; CDR3 protein: CASSPESRENQPQHF; CDR3 DNA: TGTGCCAGCTCACCTGAGTCCAGGGAGAATCAGCCCCAGCATTTT
D gene: TRBD2; J gene: TRBJ2-3; V gene: TRBV29-1; clone size: once; CDR3 protein: CSGQGLTTSSTDTQYF; CDR3 DNA: TGCAGTGGCCAGGGACTAACAACTTCTAGCACAGATACGCAGTATTTT
D gene: TRBD1; J gene: TRBJ1-1; V gene: TRBV6-6; clone size: NA; CDR3 protein: CASSRQGARGNTEAFF; CDR3 DNA: TGTGCCAGCAGTCGACAGGGGGCTAGGGGGAACACTGAAGCTTTCTTT
D gene: TRBD1; J gene: TRBJ1-2; V gene: TRBV12-5; clone size: NA; CDR3 protein: CASGIIDRDGYGYTF; CDR3 DNA: TGTGCTAGTGGTATCATCGACAGGGACGGCTATGGCTACACCTTC
D gene: NA; J gene: TRBJ1-3; V gene: TRBV21-1; clone size: NA; CDR3 protein: CASSKEARRGKNTIYF; CDR3 DNA: TGTGCCAGCAGCAAAGAGGCTCGGAGGGGCAAAAACACCATATATTTT
D gene: TRBD1; J gene: TRBJ1-2; V gene: TRBV13; clone size: once; CDR3 protein: CASSFPLATGGGYGYTF; CDR3 DNA: TGTGCCAGCAGCTTTCCCCTAGCGACAGGGGGAGGCTATGGCTACACCTTC
D gene: NA; J gene: TRBJ2-7; V gene: TRBV3-1/TRBV3-2; clone size: NA; CDR3 protein: CASSQARSPYEQYF; CDR3 DNA: TGTGCCAGCAGCCAAGCCCGTTCCCCCTACGAGCAGTACTTC
D gene: NA; J gene: TRBJ1-6; V gene: TRBV12-5; clone size: once; CDR3 protein: CASGFLVSPSSYNSPLHF; CDR3 DNA: TGTGCTAGTGGTTTCCTGGTCTCTCCGAGCTCCTATAATTCACCCCTCCACTTT
D gene: NA; J gene: TRBJ1-1; V gene: TRBV29-1; clone size: NA; CDR3 protein: CSVFRGVYATEAFF; CDR3 DNA: TGCAGCGTTTTTCGCGGGGTGTATGCCACTGAAGCTTTCTTT
D gene: TRBD2; J gene: TRBJ2-5; V gene: TRBV11-3; clone size: NA; CDR3 protein: CASSLVAGVSPETQYF; CDR3 DNA: TGTGCCAGCAGCTTAGTGGCGGGGGTCTCCCCAGAGACCCAGTACTTC
D gene: NA; J gene: TRBJ2-7; V gene: TRBV18; clone size: NA; CDR3 protein: CASSLAGDEQYF; CDR3 DNA: TGTGCCAGCTCACTTGCCGGTGACGAGCAGTACTTC
D gene: TRBD1; J gene: TRBJ2-7; V gene: TRBV11-3; clone size: NA; CDR3 protein: CASSLGDSAYEQYF; CDR3 DNA: TGTGCCAGCAGCTTAGGGGACAGTGCCTACGAGCAGTACTTC
D gene: NA; J gene: TRBJ2-1; V gene: TRBV7-2; clone size: NA; CDR3 protein: CASSSPPQIGRGSYNEQFF; CDR3 DNA: TGTGCCAGCAGCTCCCCCCCCCAGATAGGCCGGGGCTCCTACAATGAGCAGTTCTTC
D gene: TRBD1; J gene: TRBJ1-1; V gene: TRBV5-4; clone size: once; CDR3 protein: CASSWVPTGAVTEAFF; CDR3 DNA: TGTGCCAGCAGCTGGGTCCCCACAGGGGCGGTCACTGAAGCTTTCTTT
D gene: NA; J gene: TRBJ1-6; V gene: TRBV29-1; clone size: NA; CDR3 protein: CSVGGGFNSPLHF; CDR3 DNA: TGCAGCGTCGGTGGAGGGTTTAATTCACCCCTCCACTTT
D gene: NA; J gene: TRBJ1-1; V gene: TRBV30; clone size: NA; CDR3 protein: CAWSEEVNTEAFF; CDR3 DNA: TGTGCCTGGAGTGAGGAGGTGAACACTGAAGCTTTCTTT
D gene: TRBD1; J gene: TRBJ1-1; V gene: TRBV7-9; clone size: NA; CDR3 protein: CASSERGGSDTEAFF; CDR3 DNA: TGTGCCAGCAGCGAGAGAGGGGGCTCCGATACTGAAGCTTTCTTT
D gene: TRBD1; J gene: TRBJ1-1; V gene: TRBV27; clone size: once; CDR3 protein: CASSPRQGVGVGVNTEAFF; CDR3 DNA: TGTGCCAGCAGTCCTCGACAGGGGGTGGGCGTAGGGGTGAACACTGAAGCTTTCTTT
D gene: TRBD1; J gene: TRBJ1-4; V gene: TRBV4-2; clone size: NA; CDR3 protein: CASSQEPGQGNEKLFF; CDR3 DNA: TGTGCCAGCAGCCAGGAACCGGGACAGGGTAATGAAAAACTGTTTTTT
D gene: NA; J gene: TRBJ1-5; V gene: TRBV7-9; clone size: NA; CDR3 protein: CASSSVGGPQHF; CDR3 DNA: TGTGCCAGCAGCTCAGTGGGAGGGCCCCAGCATTTT